This is a list of T cell receptor beta chains from one sample in a study of sequential checkpoint blockade in melanoma. Clones were read by immunoSEQ multiplex PCR, and TCRdb kept only the in-frame ones, dropping some. The sample includes about 3,500 clones, roughly 17% seen only once; the top ten take roughly 15%. Here the sequenced sample was tumor tissue (inferred from file names), taken from a patient given nivolumab and ipilimumab in sequence. The receptors were sampled from a human donor with melanoma. The CDR3 runs from the conserved cysteine through the conserved F or W. D genes are given only for firm matches. Clone size is not always given. Where it is, it says once, few, many or a class for expanded clones.

>NA|NA|TRBJ1-1|TRBV19
CASSVTGANTEAFF
TGTGCCAGTAGTGTGACAGGTGCGAACACTGAAGCTTTCTTT
>NA|few|TRBJ1-1|TRBV19
CASSSGPGNTEAFF
TGTGCCAGTAGTTCCGGACCGGGGAACACTGAAGCTTTCTTT
>TRBD2|few|TRBJ2-7|TRBV6-1
CASSEARLAGTYEQYF
TGTGCCAGCAGTGAAGCGCGACTAGCGGGAACATACGAGCAGTACTTC
>TRBD1|NA|TRBJ1-2|TRBV28
CASSLMTGFDNYGYTF
TGTGCCAGCAGTTTAATGACAGGGTTCGATAACTATGGCTACACCTTC
>TRBD1|NA|TRBJ2-7|TRBV11-3
CASSPGQGAYEQYF
TGTGCCAGCAGCCCGGGACAGGGGGCATACGAGCAGTACTTC
>NA|few|TRBJ2-1|TRBV9
CASKSDSIGYNEQFF
TGTGCCAGCAAGTCAGACTCAATAGGGTACAATGAGCAGTTCTTC
>TRBD1|medium-sized|TRBJ1-4|TRBV6-8
CASSRAYTGAHEKLFF
TGTGCCAGCAGCCGAGCCTATACAGGGGCCCATGAAAAACTGTTTTTT
>NA|NA|TRBJ2-3|TRBV29-1
CSAPGWGGLTDTQYF
TGCAGCGCCCCAGGATGGGGGGGGCTCACAGATACGCAGTATTTT
>NA|few|TRBJ1-3|TRBV28
CASSLGPGNTIYF
TGTGCCAGCAGCCTCGGACCAGGAAACACCATATATTTT
>NA|medium-sized|TRBJ1-1|TRBV6-1
CASSEVGDEAFF
TGTGCCAGCAGTGAAGTTGGCGATGAAGCTTTCTTT
>NA|medium-sized|TRBJ2-4|TRBV11-3
CASSLVAGWDKNIQYF
TGTGCCAGCAGCTTAGTGGCCGGGTGGGACAAAAACATTCAGTACTTC
>TRBD1|few|TRBJ1-5|TRBV30
CAWSAGGGNQPQHF
TGTGCCTGGAGCGCAGGGGGTGGCAATCAGCCCCAGCATTTT
>NA|few|TRBJ1-1|TRBV30
CAWKGGLNTEAFF
TGTGCCTGGAAGGGCGGCTTGAACACTGAAGCTTTCTTT
>NA|many|TRBJ2-7|TRBV11-3
CASSQSGRPPYEQYF
TGTGCCAGCAGCCAGTCGGGGAGGCCCCCCTACGAGCAGTACTTC
>NA|NA|TRBJ2-5|TRBV19
CASSNAGVQETQYF
TGTGCCAGTAGTAACGCGGGCGTCCAAGAGACCCAGTACTTC
>NA|NA|TRBJ2-5|TRBV28
CASSTSRRTKTEETQYF
TGTGCCAGCAGTACTTCCCGGCGAACAAAAACTGAAGAGACCCAGTACTTC
>NA|NA|TRBJ1-2|TRBV28
CASSAPPDRPSNYGYTF
TGTGCCAGCAGTGCTCCCCCTGACAGACCCTCGAACTATGGCTACACCTTC
>NA|NA|TRBJ2-5|TRBV28
CASSLPAQETQYF
TGTGCCAGCAGTCTCCCGGCCCAAGAGACCCAGTACTTC
>NA|many|TRBJ2-3|TRBV9
CASSLDSTDTQYF
TGTGCCAGCAGCTTAGACAGCACAGATACGCAGTATTTT
>NA|NA|TRBJ2-3|TRBV6-8
CASKGGGPHTQYF
TGTGCCAGCAAGGGAGGCGGACCCCATACGCAGTATTTT
>TRBD1|medium-sized|TRBJ1-5|TRBV11-3
CASSPFGPGQASWRPQHF
TGTGCCAGCAGCCCCTTTGGCCCGGGACAGGCTAGTTGGCGGCCCCAGCATTTT
>NA|few|TRBJ2-5|TRBV6-8
CASSYVQKETQYF
TGTGCCAGCAGTTACGTACAGAAAGAGACCCAGTACTTC
>NA|few|TRBJ2-3|TRBV6-8
CASSSFGGSSDTQYF
TGTGCCAGCAGTTCTTTCGGGGGAAGCTCAGATACGCAGTATTTT
>NA|few|TRBJ1-1|TRBV30
CAWSIRGGAEAFF
TGTGCCTGGAGTATCAGGGGTGGGGCTGAAGCTTTCTTT
>NA|few|TRBJ2-7|TRBV11-3
CASSPAPGVAGEQYF
TGTGCCAGCAGCCCGGCCCCAGGCGTTGCGGGCGAGCAGTACTTC
>NA|few|TRBJ2-2|TRBV29-1
CSVEVRGGELFF
TGCAGCGTTGAAGTAAGAGGCGGGGAGCTGTTTTTT
>NA|few|TRBJ2-7|TRBV6-8
CASSYGHLYEQYF
TGTGCCAGCAGTTACGGCCATCTGTACGAGCAGTACTTC
>NA|medium-sized|TRBJ1-2|TRBV9
CASSLIGEGYGYTF
TGTGCCAGCAGCCTCATCGGGGAGGGCTATGGCTACACCTTC
>NA|few|TRBJ2-2|TRBV11-3
CASSSPGTYTGELFF
TGTGCCAGCAGCTCGCCCGGGACATACACCGGGGAGCTGTTTTTT
>NA|NA|TRBJ2-1|TRBV6-8
CAISDSGGYNEQFF
TGTGCCATCAGTGACTCCGGTGGCTACAATGAGCAGTTCTTC
>TRBD1|few|TRBJ1-1|TRBV6-8
CASSYSYQGDTEAFF
TGTGCCAGCAGTTACTCGTATCAGGGGGACACTGAAGCTTTCTTT
>NA|few|TRBJ2-7|TRBV6-8
CASSPLQGTYEQYF
TGTGCCAGCAGCCCGTTACAGGGTACCTACGAGCAGTACTTC
>NA|NA|TRBJ2-7|TRBV6-7
CASSELDEQYF
TGTGCCAGCAGTGAACTGGACGAGCAGTACTTC
>NA|few|TRBJ2-1|TRBV6-8
CASSYGGSPRRLHNEQFF
TGTGCCAGCAGTTACGGGGGTAGCCCGCGACGGTTACACAATGAGCAGTTCTTC
>NA|few|TRBJ2-6|TRBV19
CASQGTGSQANVLTF
TGTGCCAGCCAAGGTACAGGGTCTCAGGCCAACGTCCTGACTTTC
>TRBD1|few|TRBJ2-3|TRBV6-8
CASSYLYRGGTDTQYF
TGTGCCAGCAGTTACTTATACAGGGGTGGAACAGATACGCAGTATTTT
>TRBD1|many|TRBJ2-5|TRBV11-3
CASSSGRGQETQYF
TGTGCCAGCAGCTCAGGCAGGGGGCAAGAGACCCAGTACTTC
>NA|NA|TRBJ2-1|TRBV9
CASSVASSGWDEQFF
TGTGCCAGCAGCGTAGCTTCTTCAGGGTGGGACGAGCAGTTCTTC
>NA|large|TRBJ2-3|TRBV11-3
CASSPTTDILSTQYF
TGTGCCAGCAGCCCGACTACCGATATCCTCTCTACGCAGTATTTT
>NA|many|TRBJ2-7|TRBV11-3
CASSLGSGSRLYEQYF
TGTGCCAGCAGCTTAGGAAGCGGATCCAGGCTATACGAGCAGTACTTC
>NA|many|TRBJ1-3|TRBV11-3
CASSPRGSGNTIYF
TGTGCCAGCAGCCCTCGGGGCTCTGGAAACACCATATATTTT
>NA|many|TRBJ2-7|TRBV4-1
CASSPDLGGSASWSYEQYF
TGCGCCAGCAGCCCGGACCTGGGAGGCTCGGCTAGCTGGTCCTACGAGCAGTACTTC
>TRBD2|medium-sized|TRBJ2-2|TRBV4-1
CASSQVNGRATGRELFF
TGCGCCAGCAGCCAAGTAAATGGGAGGGCCACTGGCCGGGAGCTGTTTTTT
>NA|few|TRBJ1-2|TRBV30
CAWSVEADNYGYTF
TGTGCCTGGAGTGTAGAGGCTGACAACTATGGCTACACCTTC
>TRBD1|few|TRBJ1-5|TRBV6-8
CASSPRPTGAVNQPQHF
TGTGCCAGCAGTCCCCGCCCTACAGGGGCCGTCAATCAGCCCCAGCATTTT
>NA|NA|TRBJ1-1|TRBV30
CAWSLDTNTEAFF
TGTGCCTGGAGTTTGGACACTAACACTGAAGCTTTCTTT
>NA|few|TRBJ2-7|TRBV23-1
CASSQALVGESYEQYF
TGCGCCAGCAGCCAAGCTCTAGTGGGGGAATCCTACGAGCAGTACTTC
>NA|many|TRBJ2-3|TRBV11-3
CASSLGFGKTSADTQYF
TGTGCCAGCAGCTTAGGCTTCGGGAAGACTAGTGCTGATACGCAGTATTTT
>NA|few|TRBJ2-7|TRBV6-8
CASSGSSYEQYF
TGTGCCAGCTCGGGTTCCAGTTACGAGCAGTACTTC
>TRBD1|NA|TRBJ2-1|TRBV6-8
CASSTGQYNEQFF
TGTGCCAGCAGTACGGGACAGTACAATGAGCAGTTCTTC
>TRBD1|NA|TRBJ2-5|TRBV29-1
CSVSEGTGGETQYF
TGCAGCGTTAGCGAGGGGACAGGGGGAGAGACCCAGTACTTC